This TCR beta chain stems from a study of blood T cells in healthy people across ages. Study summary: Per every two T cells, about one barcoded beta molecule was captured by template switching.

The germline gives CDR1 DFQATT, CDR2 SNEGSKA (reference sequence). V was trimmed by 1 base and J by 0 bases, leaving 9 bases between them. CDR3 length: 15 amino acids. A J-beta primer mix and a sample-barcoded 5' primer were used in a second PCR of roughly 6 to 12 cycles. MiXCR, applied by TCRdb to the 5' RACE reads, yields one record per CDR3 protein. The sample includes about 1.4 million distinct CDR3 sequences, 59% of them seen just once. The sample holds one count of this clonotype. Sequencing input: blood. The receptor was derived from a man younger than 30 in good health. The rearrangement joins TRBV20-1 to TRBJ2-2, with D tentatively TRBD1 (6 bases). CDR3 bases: TGCAGTGCTAGAGGGGACACTACGAACACCGGGGAGCTGTTTTTT. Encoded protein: CSARGDTTNTGELFF.